These 3 T cell receptor beta chains came from one sample sequenced in a study of memory CD4+ T cells and cytomegalovirus serostatus. The sort gate was single viable CD3+CD4+CD8-CD45RO+ cells for memory CD4+ T cells. Generated by immunoSEQ multiplex PCR, the TCRdb table keeps only in-frame clones and is missing some. The sample shows around 53,000 clones, about 86% of them seen only once. The sequencing sample was made of memory CD4+ T cells from blood. Receptors were obtained from an adult in good health and CMV-seropositive.

This chain links TRBV5-1 with TRBJ2-3, with 7 bases matching TRBD2. V shed 4 bases and J 4 bases; nucleotides not matched to a gene: 18. The CDR3 has 18 residues. CDR1 is SGHRS and CDR2 is YFSETQ in the germline V gene. The CDR3 nucleotides read TGCGCCAGCAGCGTTGGATGGGGTCGCGGGAGTTTTGCAGATACGCAGTATTTT. Translation: CASSVGWGRGSFADTQYF.

This clone was counted a single time. V and J are TRBV18 and TRBJ1-1; D perhaps matches TRBD1 (6 bases). Germline values: CDR1 KGHSH, CDR2 LQKENI. The CDR3 has 16 residues. The V end lost 3 bases, the J end lost 1 base, and 15 bases lay between the germline ends. CDR3 sequence: CASSPSQGGGNTEAFF. CDR3 nucleotide sequence: TGTGCCAGCTCACCGTCCCAGGGAGGGGGGAACACTGAAGCTTTCTTT.

The J gene is TRBJ2-7, the V gene TRBV28, with D perhaps TRBD2 (6 bases). The CDR3 loop spans 14 amino acids. V lost 2 bases and J lost 0, with 8 bases in between. Germline V gene sequence: CDR1 MDHEN, CDR2 SYDVKM. CDR3 DNA sequence: TGTGCCAGCAGTTTAGGGGGGAGCTCCTACGAGCAGTACTTC. Residues: CASSLGGSSYEQYF.